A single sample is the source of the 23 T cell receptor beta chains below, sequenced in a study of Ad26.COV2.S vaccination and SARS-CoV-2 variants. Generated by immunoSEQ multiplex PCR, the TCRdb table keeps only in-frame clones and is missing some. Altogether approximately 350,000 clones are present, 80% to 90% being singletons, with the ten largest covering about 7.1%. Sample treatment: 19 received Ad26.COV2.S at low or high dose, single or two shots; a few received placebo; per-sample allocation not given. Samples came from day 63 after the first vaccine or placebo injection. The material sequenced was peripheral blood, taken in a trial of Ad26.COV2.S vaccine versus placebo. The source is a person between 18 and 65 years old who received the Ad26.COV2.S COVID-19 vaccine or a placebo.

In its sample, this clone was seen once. The CDR3: CASSWTGSNTGELFF. The CDR3 nucleotides read TGTGCCAGCTCTTGGACAGGCTCGAACACCGGGGAGCTGTTTTTT. The V call is TRBV18, the J call TRBJ2-2; 7 nucleotides agree with TRBD1. Germline CDR1 KGHSH, CDR2 LQKENI. This CDR3 spans 15 amino acids. Unmatched junction bases numbered 4, after V lost 6 bases and J lost 0 bases.

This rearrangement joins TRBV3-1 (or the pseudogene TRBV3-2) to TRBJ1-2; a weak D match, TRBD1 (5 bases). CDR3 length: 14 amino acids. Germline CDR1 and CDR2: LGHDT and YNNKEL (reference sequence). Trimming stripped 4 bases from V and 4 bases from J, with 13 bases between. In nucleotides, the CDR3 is TGTGCCAGCAGCCCTCGACAGCTTCTCTATGGCTACACCTTC. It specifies CASSPRQLLYGYTF.

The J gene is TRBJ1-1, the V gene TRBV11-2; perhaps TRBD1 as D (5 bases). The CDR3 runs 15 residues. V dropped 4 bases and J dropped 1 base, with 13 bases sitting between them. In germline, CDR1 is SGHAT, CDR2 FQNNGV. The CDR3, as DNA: TGTGCCAGCAGCTACCGGGACTTCCCGAACACTGAAGCTTTCTTT. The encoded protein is CASSYRDFPNTEAFF. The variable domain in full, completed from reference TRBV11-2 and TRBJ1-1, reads EAGVAQSPRYKIIEKRQSVAFWCNPISGHATLYWYQQILGQGPKLLIQFQNNGVVDDSQLPKDRFSAERLKGVDSTLKIQPAKLEDSAVYLCASSYRDFPNTEAFFGQGTRLTVV.

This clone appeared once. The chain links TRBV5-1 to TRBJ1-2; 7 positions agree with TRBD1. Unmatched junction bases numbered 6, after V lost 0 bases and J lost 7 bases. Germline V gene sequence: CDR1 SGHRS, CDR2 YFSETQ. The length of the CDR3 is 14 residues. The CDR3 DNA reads TGCGCCAGCAGCTTGGCCTGGGGGACAGTTGGCTACACCTTC. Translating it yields CASSLAWGTVGYTF.

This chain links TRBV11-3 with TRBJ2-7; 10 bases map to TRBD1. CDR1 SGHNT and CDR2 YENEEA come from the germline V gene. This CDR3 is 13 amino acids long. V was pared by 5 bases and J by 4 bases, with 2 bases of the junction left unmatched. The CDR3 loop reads CASSTGQGYEQYF. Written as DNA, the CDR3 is TGTGCCAGCAGCACGGGACAGGGGTACGAGCAGTACTTC.

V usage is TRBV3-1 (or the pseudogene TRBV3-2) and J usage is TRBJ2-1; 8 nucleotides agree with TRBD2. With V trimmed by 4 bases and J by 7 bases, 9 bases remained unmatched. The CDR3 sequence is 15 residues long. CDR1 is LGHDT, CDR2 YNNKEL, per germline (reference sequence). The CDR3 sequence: CASSLGGGILNEQFF. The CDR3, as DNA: TGTGCCAGCAGCCTCGGGGGGGGCATTTTAAATGAGCAGTTCTTC.

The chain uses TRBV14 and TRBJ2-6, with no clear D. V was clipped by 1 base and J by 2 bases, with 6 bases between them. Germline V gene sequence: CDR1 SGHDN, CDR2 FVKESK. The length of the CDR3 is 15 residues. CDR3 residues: CASSQARPGANVLTF. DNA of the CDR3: TGTGCCAGCAGCCAAGCCAGGCCTGGGGCCAACGTCCTGACTTTC.

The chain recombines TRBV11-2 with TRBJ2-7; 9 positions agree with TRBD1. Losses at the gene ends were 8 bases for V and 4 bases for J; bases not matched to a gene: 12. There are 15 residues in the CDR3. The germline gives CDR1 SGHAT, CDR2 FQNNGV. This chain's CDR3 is CASGTGKIEGYEQYF. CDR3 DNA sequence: TGTGCCAGCGGGACAGGGAAAATCGAAGGTTACGAGCAGTACTTC.

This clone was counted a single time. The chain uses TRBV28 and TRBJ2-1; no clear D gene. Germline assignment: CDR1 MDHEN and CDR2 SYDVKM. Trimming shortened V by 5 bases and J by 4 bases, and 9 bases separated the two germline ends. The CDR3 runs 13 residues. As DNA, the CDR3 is TGTGCCAGCAGTGGCCCGGGTTACAATGAGCAGTTCTTC. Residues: CASSGPGYNEQFF.

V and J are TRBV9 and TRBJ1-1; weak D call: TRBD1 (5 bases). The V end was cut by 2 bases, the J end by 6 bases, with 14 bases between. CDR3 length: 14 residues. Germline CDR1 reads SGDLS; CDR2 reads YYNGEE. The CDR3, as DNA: TGTGCCAGCAGCGTCGGTGGGGTAGGGGCTGAAGCTTTCTTT. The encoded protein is CASSVGGVGAEAFF.

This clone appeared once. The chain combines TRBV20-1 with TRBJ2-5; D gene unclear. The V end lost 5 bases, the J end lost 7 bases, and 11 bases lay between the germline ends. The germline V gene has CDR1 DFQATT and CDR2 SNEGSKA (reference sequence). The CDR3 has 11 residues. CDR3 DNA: TGCAGTGCTCAGACGGTGGCGACCCAGTACTTC. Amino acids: CSAQTVATQYF.

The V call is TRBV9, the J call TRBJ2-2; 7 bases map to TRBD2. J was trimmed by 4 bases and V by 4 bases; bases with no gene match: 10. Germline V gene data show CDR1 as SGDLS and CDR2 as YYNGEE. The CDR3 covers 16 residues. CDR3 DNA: TGTGCCAGCAGCTTCCGAGGAGCGGGGAGCACCGGGGAGCTGTTTTTT. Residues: CASSFRGAGSTGELFF.

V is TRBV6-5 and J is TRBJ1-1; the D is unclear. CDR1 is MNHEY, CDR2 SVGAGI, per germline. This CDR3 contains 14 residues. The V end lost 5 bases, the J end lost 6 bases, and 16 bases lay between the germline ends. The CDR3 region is CASSRSVVRPEAFF. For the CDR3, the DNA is TGTGCCAGCAGTAGGAGTGTAGTGAGGCCTGAAGCTTTCTTT.

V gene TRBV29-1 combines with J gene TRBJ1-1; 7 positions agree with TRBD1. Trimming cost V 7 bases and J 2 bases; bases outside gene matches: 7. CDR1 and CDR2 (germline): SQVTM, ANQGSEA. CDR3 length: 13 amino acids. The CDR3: CSAQGGGNTEAFF. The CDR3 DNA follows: TGCAGCGCCCAAGGAGGGGGCAACACTGAAGCTTTCTTT.

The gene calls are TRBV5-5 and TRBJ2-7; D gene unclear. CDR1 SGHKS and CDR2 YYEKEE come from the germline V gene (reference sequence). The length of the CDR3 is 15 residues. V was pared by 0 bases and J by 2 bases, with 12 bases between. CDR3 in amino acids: CASSLDLAAPYEQYF. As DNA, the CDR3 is TGTGCCAGCAGCTTGGATCTGGCAGCCCCCTACGAGCAGTACTTC.

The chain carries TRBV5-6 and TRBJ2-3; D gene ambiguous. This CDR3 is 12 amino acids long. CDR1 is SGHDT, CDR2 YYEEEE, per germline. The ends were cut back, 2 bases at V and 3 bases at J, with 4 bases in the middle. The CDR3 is CASSFNTDTQYF. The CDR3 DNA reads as TGTGCCAGCAGCTTTAATACAGATACGCAGTATTTT.

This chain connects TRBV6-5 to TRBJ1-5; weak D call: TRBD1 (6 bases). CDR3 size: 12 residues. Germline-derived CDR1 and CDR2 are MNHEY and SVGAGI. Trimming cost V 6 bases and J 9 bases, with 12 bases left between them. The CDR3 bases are TGTGCCAGCAGGAGGGGGTTTACGCCCCAGCATTTT. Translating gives CASRRGFTPQHF.

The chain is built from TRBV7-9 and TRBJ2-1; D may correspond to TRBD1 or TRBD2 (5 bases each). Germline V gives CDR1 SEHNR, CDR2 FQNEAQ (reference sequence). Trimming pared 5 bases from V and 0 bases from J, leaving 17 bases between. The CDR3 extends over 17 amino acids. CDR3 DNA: TGTGCCAGCAGCCCAGCCGTGGGGGTTCCCTCCTACAATGAGCAGTTCTTC. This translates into CASSPAVGVPSYNEQFF.

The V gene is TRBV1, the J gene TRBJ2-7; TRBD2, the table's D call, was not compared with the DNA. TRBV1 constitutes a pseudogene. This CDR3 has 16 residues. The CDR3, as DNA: TGCACCAGCAGCCAAGAGGAGGAGGATAGAAAGGGCGAGCAGTACTTC. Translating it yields CTSSQEEEDRKGEQYF.

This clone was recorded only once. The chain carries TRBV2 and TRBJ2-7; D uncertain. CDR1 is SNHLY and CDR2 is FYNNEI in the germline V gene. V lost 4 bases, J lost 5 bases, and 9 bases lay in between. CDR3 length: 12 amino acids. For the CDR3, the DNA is TGTGCCAGCAGTGTGGCGGCAAACGAGCAGTACTTC. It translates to CASSVAANEQYF.

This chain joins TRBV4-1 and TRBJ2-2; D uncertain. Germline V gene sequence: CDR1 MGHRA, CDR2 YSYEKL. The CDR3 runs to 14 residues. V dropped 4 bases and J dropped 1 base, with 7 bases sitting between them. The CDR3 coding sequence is TGCGCCAGCAGCCCCCAGAAGAACACCGGGGAGCTGTTTTTT. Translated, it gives CASSPQKNTGELFF.

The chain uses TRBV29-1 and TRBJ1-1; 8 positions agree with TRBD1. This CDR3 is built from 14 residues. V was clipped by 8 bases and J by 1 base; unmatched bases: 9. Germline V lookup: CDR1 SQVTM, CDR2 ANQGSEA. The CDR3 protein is CSSAGGAGNTEAFF. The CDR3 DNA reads TGCAGCTCTGCAGGGGGCGCAGGGAACACTGAAGCTTTCTTT.

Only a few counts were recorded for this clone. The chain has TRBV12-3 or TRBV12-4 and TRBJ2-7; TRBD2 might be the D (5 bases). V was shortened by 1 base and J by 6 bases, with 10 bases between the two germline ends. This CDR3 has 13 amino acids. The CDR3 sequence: CASSLVGGSEQYF. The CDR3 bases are TGTGCCAGCAGTTTAGTAGGAGGAAGCGAGCAGTACTTC.